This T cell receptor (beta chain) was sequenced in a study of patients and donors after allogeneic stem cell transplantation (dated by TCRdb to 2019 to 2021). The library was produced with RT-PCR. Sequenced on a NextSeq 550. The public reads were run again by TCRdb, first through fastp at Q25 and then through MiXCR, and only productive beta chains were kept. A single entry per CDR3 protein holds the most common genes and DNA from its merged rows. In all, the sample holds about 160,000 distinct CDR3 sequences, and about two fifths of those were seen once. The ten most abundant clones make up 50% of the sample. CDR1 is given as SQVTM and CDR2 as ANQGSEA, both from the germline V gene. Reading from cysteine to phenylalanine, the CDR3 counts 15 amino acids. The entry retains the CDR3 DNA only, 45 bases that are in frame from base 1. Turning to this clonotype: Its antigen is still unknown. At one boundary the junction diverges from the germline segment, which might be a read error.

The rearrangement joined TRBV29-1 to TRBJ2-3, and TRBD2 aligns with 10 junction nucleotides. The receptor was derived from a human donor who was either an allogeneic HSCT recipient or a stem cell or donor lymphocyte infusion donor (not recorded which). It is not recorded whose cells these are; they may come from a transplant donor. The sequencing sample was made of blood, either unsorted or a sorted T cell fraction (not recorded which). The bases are TGCAGCGTTGAACTGCGGCTAGCGGGGGCAGATACGGAGTATTTT. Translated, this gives CSVELRLAGADTEYF.